A single sample is the source of the 30 T cell receptor beta chains below, sequenced in a study of blood T cell repertoires in COVID-19. Repertoires were generated with immunoSEQ multiplex PCR, while TCRdb's copy carries only in-frame clones and drops some. The table includes approximately 90,000 clones, 70% to 80% detected once. Sequenced sample: peripheral blood. These receptors were taken from a human donor in a cohort sampled during active COVID-19.

V is TRBV11-1 and J is TRBJ2-1, with D perhaps TRBD2 (6 bases). V shed 5 bases and J shed 10 bases, with 18 bases lying between them. The CDR3 sequence is 14 residues long. Germline V gives CDR1 SGHAT, CDR2 FQDESV (reference sequence). CDR3 sequence: CASSPSTGVFEQFF. The CDR3 DNA is TGTGCCAGCAGCCCCTCCACGGGAGTCTTCGAGCAGTTCTTC.

The chain combines TRBV28 with TRBJ2-1; 12 bases fit TRBD2. The CDR3 has 15 residues. The germline V gene has CDR1 MDHEN and CDR2 SYDVKM. Losses at the gene ends were 5 bases for V and 7 bases for J; bases not matched to a gene: 6. The DNA for the CDR3 is TGTGCCAGCAGTCCTAGCGGGAGGGCGGGAAATGAGCAGTTCTTC. This translates into CASSPSGRAGNEQFF. The full variable domain, with the rest looked up from reference TRBV28 and TRBJ2-1, is DVKVTQSSRYLVKRTGEKVFLECVQDMDHENMFWYRQDPGLGLRLIYFSYDVKMKEKGDIPEGYSVSREKKERFSLILESASTNQTSMYLCASSPSGRAGNEQFFGPGTRLTVL.

V is TRBV2 and J is TRBJ1-3; no definite D call. The CDR3 has 13 residues. CDR1 SNHLY and CDR2 FYNNEI come from the germline V gene. V lost 6 bases and J lost 2, with 8 bases in between. The CDR3 protein is CASRESPGNTIYF. The CDR3, as DNA: TGTGCCAGCAGGGAGAGTCCTGGAAACACCATATATTTT.

The chain employs TRBV5-6 and TRBJ2-7, with 9 nucleotides matching TRBD2. The CDR3 has 13 residues. Germline CDR1 SGHDT, CDR2 YYEEEE. Trimming removed 4 bases from V and 2 bases from J; junction bases left unmatched: 1. CDR3 nucleotide sequence: TGTGCCAGCAGCCGGACTAGCGCCTACGAGCAGTACTTC. Protein sequence: CASSRTSAYEQYF.

The rearrangement links TRBV15 to TRBJ1-1; D not resolved. Between the trimmed V and J ends, which lost 0 bases and 1 base, there was a span of 12 bases. CDR1 and CDR2 (germline): LNHNV, YYDKDF (reference sequence). The CDR3 runs to 16 residues. The CDR3 DNA is TGTGCCACCAGCAGAGAGTGGATTGGAGGGAACACTGAAGCTTTCTTT. It encodes CATSREWIGGNTEAFF.

V and J are TRBV6-5 and TRBJ2-2; 9 positions agree with TRBD1. V was clipped by 7 bases and J by 4 bases; unmatched bases: 7. The V gene's germline CDR1 is MNHEY and CDR2 SVGAGI. The CDR3 contains 15 residues. The CDR3 here is CASKGTGLLTGELFF. The CDR3 DNA follows: TGTGCCAGCAAAGGGACAGGGCTCCTCACCGGGGAGCTGTTTTTT.

The chain combines TRBV18 with TRBJ1-6, with 7 bases aligning to TRBD1. J lost 15 bases, V lost 3 bases, and 14 bases had no gene match. CDR3 length equals 15 residues. Per the germline V gene, CDR1 is KGHSH and CDR2 is LQKENI. The CDR3 DNA sequence: TGTGCCAGCTCACCTTTGGGACAGTCCCTCGGAAGCCTCCACTTT. It codes for CASSPLGQSLGSLHF.

For the CDR3, the DNA is TGTGCCCATAAATCGGGGTGGTTGAACACTGAAGCTTTCTTT. Translated: CAHKSGWLNTEAFF. The chain recombines TRBV19 with TRBJ1-1; D gene uncertain. CDR1 and CDR2 (germline): LNHDA, SQIVND (reference sequence). Deletions cut 11 bases from V and 0 bases from J, with 16 bases between. This CDR3 region has 14 residues.

The V gene is TRBV18, the J gene TRBJ2-7; possible D gene TRBD2, 5 bases. Looked up from germline, CDR1 is KGHSH and CDR2 is LQKENI. V dropped 1 base and J dropped 2 bases, with 12 bases sitting between them. The CDR3 contains 15 residues. CDR3 region: CASSPLSAGPYEQYF. DNA of the CDR3: TGTGCCAGCTCACCACTCTCGGCGGGCCCCTACGAGCAGTACTTC.

This clone was observed once. V usage is TRBV24-1 and J usage is TRBJ2-1, with TRBD2 as a possible D gene (5 bases). Per germline, CDR1 KGHDR and CDR2 SFDVKD. The ends were cut back, 8 bases at V and 9 bases at J, with 10 bases in the middle. The CDR3 runs 11 residues. CDR3 DNA sequence: TGTGCCACCACTGCGGGCACTGAGCAGTTCTTC. Translation gives CATTAGTEQFF.

The gene calls are TRBV21-1 and TRBJ2-3; the DNA was not used to check the table's D call, TRBD2. TRBV21-1 is described as a pseudogene. This CDR3 comprises 15 residues. The CDR3 is CASSKARCSGSTQYF. The CDR3 DNA follows: TGTGCCAGCAGCAAAGCGCGGTGCAGCGGGAGTACGCAGTATTTT.

The chain recombines TRBV3-1 (or the pseudogene TRBV3-2) with TRBJ1-4; D is perhaps TRBD1 (5 bases). Trimming cost V 4 bases and J 0 bases, with 9 bases left between them. The germline CDR1 and CDR2 sequences are LGHDT and YNNKEL (reference sequence). This CDR3 region has 15 residues. This CDR3 reads CASSPHRTTNEKLFF. CDR3 sequence (DNA): TGTGCCAGCAGCCCACACAGGACAACTAATGAAAAACTGTTTTTT.

V and J are TRBV29-1 and TRBJ2-1; D is uncertain. The CDR3 is 10 residues long. Per the germline V gene, CDR1 is SQVTM and CDR2 is ANQGSEA. The V end was cut by 4 bases, the J end by 7 bases, with 5 bases between. CDR3 nucleotide sequence: TGCAGCGTTGTCGGGAATGAGCAGTTCTTC. Translated, it gives CSVVGNEQFF.

The chain joins TRBV7-3 to TRBJ2-1, with D perhaps TRBD2 (6 bases). From germline, CDR1 is SGHTA and CDR2 FQGTGA. Between the trimmed V and J ends, which lost 2 bases and 2 bases, there was a span of 13 bases. The CDR3 loop spans 16 amino acids. The CDR3 coding sequence is TGTGCCAGCAGCTTATTAGCGTGGGGGGCCTACAATGAGCAGTTCTTC. Protein: CASSLLAWGAYNEQFF.

The rearrangement uses TRBV4-1 and TRBJ2-1; TRBD2 aligns across 14 bases. Germline V CDR1 and CDR2: MGHRA, YSYEKL. The CDR3 totals 14 residues. After removal of 6 bases from V and 7 bases from J, the junction contained 2 bases not matched to a gene. The CDR3 bases are TGCGCCAGCAGGGGACTAGCGGGAGAAAATGAGCAGTTCTTC. Protein: CASRGLAGENEQFF.

This clone was detected once. The chain recombines TRBV15 with TRBJ2-7; TRBD2 matches 10 bases. Germline lookup yields CDR1 LNHNV and CDR2 YYDKDF (reference sequence). This CDR3 comprises 13 residues. After removal of 4 bases from V and 7 bases from J, the junction contained 4 bases not matched to a gene. The CDR3 DNA follows: TGTGCCACCAGCACCCTGGGACTAGCGGAGCAGTACTTC. Translated: CATSTLGLAEQYF.

This chain uses TRBV30 with TRBJ1-3; D ambiguous. V lost 1 base to trimming and J lost 3 bases, with 13 bases between them. Germline assignment: CDR1 GTSNPN and CDR2 SVGIG (reference sequence). The CDR3 contains 15 residues. As DNA, the CDR3 is TGTGCCTGGAGTGGGGCCCTCAACGTTGGAAACACCATATATTTT. This translates into CAWSGALNVGNTIYF.

The chain combines TRBV21-1 with TRBJ2-6; the DNA was not used to check the table's D call, TRBD1. TRBV21-1 has pseudogene status. The CDR3 totals 15 residues. The CDR3 nucleotides read TGTGCCAGCAGCGGCAGTATTGATGGGGCCAACGTCCTGACTTTC. Its translation: CASSGSIDGANVLTF.

This clone was seen a handful of times. This chain uses TRBV11-2 with TRBJ2-2, with 7 positions matching TRBD2. V lost 5 bases and J lost 2; bases outside the gene matches: 14. This CDR3 has 18 amino acids. Germline lookup yields CDR1 SGHAT and CDR2 FQNNGV. The CDR3 loop reads CASSHTGTRDYNTGELFF. CDR3 DNA sequence: TGTGCCAGCAGCCACACGGGAACGAGGGACTACAACACCGGGGAGCTGTTTTTT. The full variable domain, in which reference TRBV11-2 and TRBJ2-2 provide the parts outside the CDR3, is EAGVAQSPRYKIIEKRQSVAFWCNPISGHATLYWYQQILGQGPKLLIQFQNNGVVDDSQLPKDRFSAERLKGVDSTLKIQPAKLEDSAVYLCASSHTGTRDYNTGELFFGEGSRLTVL.

The rearrangement links TRBV19 to TRBJ1-4, with TRBD1 matching over 8 bases. The V segment lost 3 bases and the J segment 7 bases; nucleotides outside the gene matches: 7. In germline, CDR1 is LNHDA, CDR2 SQIVND (reference sequence). This CDR3 region has 15 residues. The CDR3 sequence is CASSIQGARGEKLFF. DNA for the CDR3: TGTGCCAGTAGTATCCAGGGGGCGCGGGGTGAAAAACTGTTTTTT.

V gene TRBV6-2 or TRBV6-3 combines with J gene TRBJ2-5; a possible D gene is TRBD2 (5 bases). Between the trimmed V and J ends, which lost 0 bases and 4 bases, there was a span of 9 bases. CDR1 and CDR2 from the germline V gene are MNHEY and SVGEGT. The CDR3 sequence is 14 residues long. The chain's CDR3 is CASSYSEVRETQYF. The CDR3 DNA follows: TGTGCCAGCAGTTACTCGGAGGTCAGAGAGACCCAGTACTTC.

The V and J genes are TRBV6-1 and TRBJ1-2; D may be TRBD1 (5 bases). The length of the CDR3 is 15 residues. The germline gives CDR1 MNHNS, CDR2 SASEGT. The V and J ends lost 6 bases and 5 bases respectively, with 19 bases between them. The CDR3 reads CASRPLGEGTYGYTF. The CDR3 nucleotides read TGTGCCAGCAGGCCCCTAGGGGAGGGCACGTATGGCTACACCTTC.

This chain links TRBV12-5 with TRBJ2-2; 8 positions match TRBD2. Trimming removed 7 bases from V and 4 bases from J; junction bases left unmatched: 8. This CDR3 region has 15 residues. From germline, CDR1 is LGHNT and CDR2 FRNRAP. CDR3 amino acids: CASALSGRGTGELFF. CDR3 bases: TGTGCTAGTGCCCTGAGCGGGAGAGGCACCGGGGAGCTGTTTTTT.

The chain links TRBV7-2 to TRBJ2-5; 8 bases map to TRBD2. Germline loops: CDR1 SGHTA, CDR2 FQGNSA. The CDR3 sequence is 17 residues long. Germline trimming cut 4 bases from V and 3 bases from J; bases unmatched to any gene: 13. The DNA for the CDR3 is TGTGCCAGCAGCTATATAAAGGTCGGCGGGAGGAAAGAGACCCAGTACTTC. This translates into CASSYIKVGGRKETQYF.

This clone was detected a few times. The chain combines TRBV19 with TRBJ2-1; TRBD2 agrees at 9 bases. V trimming: 4 bases; J trimming: 6 bases; junction bases outside the gene matches: 10. The CDR3 totals 16 residues. Germline CDR1 and CDR2: LNHDA and SQIVND (reference sequence). The CDR3 nucleotides read TGTGCCAGTAGTAAAGCCGGGACTAGCCCTCTCAATGAGCAGTTCTTC. Amino acids: CASSKAGTSPLNEQFF.

V gene TRBV28 combines with J gene TRBJ2-4; D unresolved. The CDR3 totals 15 residues. V was pared by 2 bases and J by 0 bases, with 8 bases between. CDR1 is MDHEN and CDR2 is SYDVKM in the germline V gene. DNA of the CDR3: TGTGCCAGCAGTTTAGGCAGGCTAGCCAAAAACATTCAGTACTTC. It yields the protein CASSLGRLAKNIQYF. Using reference TRBV28 and TRBJ2-4 for the parts outside the CDR3, the full variable domain is DVKVTQSSRYLVKRTGEKVFLECVQDMDHENMFWYRQDPGLGLRLIYFSYDVKMKEKGDIPEGYSVSREKKERFSLILESASTNQTSMYLCASSLGRLAKNIQYFGAGTRLSVL.

V is TRBV19 and J is TRBJ2-4; D is possibly TRBD1 (5 bases). Germline-derived CDR1 and CDR2 are LNHDA and SQIVND (reference sequence). The CDR3 is 13 residues long. CDR3 DNA sequence: TGTGAACACAGGATTACAGCCAAAAACATTCAGTACTTC. Translated, it gives CEHRITAKNIQYF. Supplemented by reference TRBV19 and TRBJ2-4, the full variable domain reads DGGITQSPKYLFRKEGQNVTLSCEQNLNHDAMYWYRQDPGQGLRLIYYSQIVNDFQKGDIAEGYSVSREKKESFPLTVTSAQKNPTAFYLCEHRITAKNIQYFGAGTRLSVL.

In this sample, this clone turned up many times. V and J are TRBV4-2 and TRBJ2-1; a weak D match, TRBD1 (6 bases). Trimming removed 0 bases at V and 7 bases at J, with 19 bases between. There are 17 residues in the CDR3. CDR1 is LGHNA, CDR2 YNFKEQ, per germline. CDR3 in amino acids: CASSQDSAGLRGNEQFF. CDR3 coding DNA: TGTGCCAGCAGCCAAGATTCCGCCGGCCTTAGGGGGAATGAGCAGTTCTTC.

The table lists this clone with a count of one. The chain uses TRBV5-4 and TRBJ1-4; 7 nucleotides agree with TRBD1. CDR3 size: 14 residues. V shed 4 bases, J shed 5 bases, and the junction held 5 bases outside the gene matches. In germline, CDR1 is SGHNT, CDR2 YYREEE (reference sequence). CDR3 sequence reads: CASSLDRANEKLFF. In DNA form, the CDR3 reads TGTGCCAGCAGCCTAGACAGGGCGAATGAAAAACTGTTTTTT.

Points on this clone: One junction end disagrees with the germline gene, perhaps due to a read error. V gene TRBV7-7 combines with J gene TRBJ2-5; 7 bases are shared with TRBD1. This CDR3 region has 14 residues. The germline gives CDR1 SSHAT, CDR2 FNYEAQ (reference sequence). The CDR3 spells CASSTQTGTETQYF. CDR3 DNA: TGTGCTAGCAGCACACAGACAGGGACGGAGACCCAGTACTTC.